The 5 T cell receptor beta chains reported below all come from one sample, sequenced in a study of blood T cell repertoires in COVID-19. Sequencing was performed with immunoSEQ multiplex PCR; in TCRdb, only in-frame clones are kept and a portion is missing. The data contain just under 150,000 clones, about 80% of them singletons. Sequencing was done on a sample of peripheral blood. These receptors were obtained from a human donor in a cohort sampled during active COVID-19.

The J gene is TRBJ2-3, the V gene TRBV7-2, with D perhaps matching TRBD1 (5 bases). Trimming shortened V by 1 base and J by 1 base, and 21 bases separated the two germline ends. CDR1 and CDR2 from the germline V gene are SGHTA and FQGNSA. This CDR3 has 19 residues. The CDR3 nucleotides are TGTGCCAGCAGCTTAGACAGGCCCCTCACAGGTCTGCGCACAGATACGCAGTATTTT. This codes for CASSLDRPLTGLRTDTQYF.

This rearrangement joins TRBV4-1 to TRBJ1-4, with TRBD1 as a possible D gene (6 bases). The CDR3 extends over 18 amino acids. V shed 0 bases and J shed 0 bases, with 14 bases lying between them. Germline V gene data show CDR1 as MGHRA and CDR2 as YSYEKL. Here the CDR3 reads CASSQEDGQTTTNEKLFF. The DNA for the CDR3 is TGCGCCAGCAGCCAAGAGGACGGACAGACAACAACTAATGAAAAACTGTTTTTT.

The V call is TRBV4-2, the J call TRBJ1-5; D possibly corresponds to TRBD1 (5 bases). Germline V gives CDR1 LGHNA, CDR2 YNFKEQ. There are 14 residues in the CDR3. With 4 bases removed from V and 6 bases from J, the gap between germline ends came to 13 bases. The CDR3 nucleotides are TGTGCCAGCAGCCCAGGGATGGAGGGTCAGCCCCAGCATTTT. Translation: CASSPGMEGQPQHF.

This clone has a handful of counts. This chain's CDR3 is CASSLGRADREGNTIYF. CDR3 bases: TGTGCCAGCAGCTTGGGACGAGCGGACAGGGAAGGAAACACCATATATTTT. The J gene is TRBJ1-3, the V gene TRBV5-6; 8 bases line up with TRBD1. CDR3 size: 17 residues. Trimming at V came to 0 bases and at J to 4 bases, leaving 9 bases not matched to a gene. CDR1 is SGHDT, CDR2 YYEEEE, per germline.

The gene calls are TRBV5-6 and TRBJ1-6, with 8 bases fitting TRBD1. After removal of 4 bases from V and 6 bases from J, the junction contained 6 bases not matched to a gene. The CDR3 is 15 residues long. From germline, CDR1 is SGHDT and CDR2 YYEEEE. The CDR3 DNA reads as TGTGCCAGCAGCAAACGACAGGGGCGTAATTCACCCCTCCACTTT. Amino acid sequence: CASSKRQGRNSPLHF.